The 24 T cell receptor beta chains given below trace back to one sample, sequenced in a study of blood T cell repertoires in COVID-19 (dated by TCRdb to about 2020). Library creation used the immunoSEQ multiplex PCR assay. TCRdb holds this immuneACCESS table with in-frame rearrangements only. Some clones are missing; in checked studies, unresolved V genes explain under half, and the rest has no known cause. The sample profile shows approximately 120,000 clones; 90% to 95% of them were found once. 2.1% of the sample is taken by the ten largest. The sequencing input was peripheral blood. The receptors shown here come from a man aged 50 to 59 with COVID-19, enrolled during active disease.

The gene calls are TRBV27 and TRBJ2-3, with D unresolved. The length of the CDR3 is 18 residues. CDR1 is MNHEY, CDR2 SMNVEV, per germline (reference sequence). V lost 4 bases to trimming and J lost 4 bases, with 24 bases between them. CDR3 region: CASSWAAPIPLSPDTQYF. The CDR3 bases are TGTGCCAGCAGTTGGGCAGCTCCCATACCCCTTTCACCAGATACGCAGTATTTT.

DNA of the CDR3: TGCGCCAGCAGCCAACCGGGACAGAGCAACGAGCAGTACTTC. It translates to CASSQPGQSNEQYF. V is TRBV4-1 and J is TRBJ2-7; TRBD1 matches 7 bases. CDR1 and CDR2 from the germline V gene are MGHRA and YSYEKL. V shed 2 bases, J shed 5 bases, and the junction held 6 bases outside the gene matches. CDR3 length: 14 residues.

In its sample, this clone was seen once. V is TRBV5-8 and J is TRBJ2-3, with TRBD2 matching over 7 bases. The V and J ends lost 0 bases and 7 bases, in that order; junction bases with no gene match: 8. This CDR3 region has 15 residues. From germline, CDR1 is SGHTS and CDR2 YDEGEE. This chain's CDR3 is CASSLGGGPRNTQYF. CDR3 in DNA: TGTGCCAGCAGCTTGGGGGGAGGGCCACGGAATACGCAGTATTTT.

This clone was observed a single time. The rearrangement uses TRBV27 and TRBJ1-3, with D possibly matching TRBD1 (5 bases). CDR3 length: 14 residues. CDR1 MNHEY and CDR2 SMNVEV come from the germline V gene (reference sequence). Trimming removed 3 bases at V and 2 bases at J, with 8 bases between. The CDR3 loop reads CASSFGGAGNTIYF. CDR3 in DNA: TGTGCCAGCAGTTTCGGGGGAGCTGGAAACACCATATATTTT.

The CDR3 sequence: CASSQGLDTEAFF. DNA for the CDR3: TGTGCCAGCAGCCAGGGGCTCGACACTGAAGCTTTCTTT. V usage is TRBV7-8 and J usage is TRBJ1-1, with D tentatively TRBD1 (6 bases). This CDR3 is built from 13 residues. Germline V gene data show CDR1 as SGHVS and CDR2 as FQNEAQ. V was shortened by 5 bases and J by 3 bases, with 10 bases between the two germline ends.

The rearrangement joins TRBV4-2 to TRBJ1-1; 12 bases map to TRBD1. Germline CDR1 is LGHNA and CDR2 is YNFKEQ. V dropped 3 bases and J dropped 8; count of bases not matched to a gene: 1. This CDR3 comprises 13 residues. This chain's CDR3 is CASSQGTGGEAFF. DNA of the CDR3: TGTGCCAGCAGCCAGGGGACAGGGGGCGAAGCTTTCTTT.

The rearrangement links TRBV19 to TRBJ2-2, with TRBD1 as a possible D gene (6 bases). Germline CDR1 is LNHDA and CDR2 is SQIVND (reference sequence). There are 14 residues in the CDR3. The V end was cut by 6 bases, the J end by 2 bases, with 10 bases between. The CDR3 DNA sequence: TGTGCCAGTAGCAGGGGCTCTAACACCGGGGAGCTGTTTTTT. Translation gives CASSRGSNTGELFF.

This chain connects TRBV3-1 (or the pseudogene TRBV3-2) to TRBJ2-3; 14 bases fit TRBD2. After removal of 4 bases from V and 6 bases from J, the junction contained 27 bases not matched to a gene. Germline CDR1 LGHDT, CDR2 YNNKEL (reference sequence). The length of the CDR3 is 23 residues. Here the CDR3 DNA reads TGTGCCAGCAGCCGCTTGCCCCCTGGGGCGCGGGGGACTAGCGGGAGAGGAGGGGATACGCAGTATTTT. It specifies CASSRLPPGARGTSGRGGDTQYF.

The chain is built from TRBV7-8 and TRBJ1-2; D is perhaps TRBD1 (6 bases). The CDR3 loop spans 13 amino acids. Germline CDR1 is SGHVS and CDR2 is FQNEAQ. V was cut by 1 base and J by 8 bases, with 11 bases left in between. This chain's CDR3 is CASSLVRGSGYTF. CDR3 DNA sequence: TGTGCCAGCAGCTTAGTTAGGGGGAGCGGCTACACCTTC.

The gene calls are TRBV5-4 and TRBJ2-5, with 8 bases identical to TRBD2. CDR1 is SGHNT, CDR2 YYREEE, per germline (reference sequence). With 5 bases clipped from V and 5 bases from J, the junction kept 5 bases outside the gene matches. The CDR3 has 13 amino acids. CDR3 protein: CASSPTSAETQYF. CDR3 bases: TGTGCCAGCAGTCCGACTAGCGCGGAGACCCAGTACTTC.

The V and J genes are TRBV15 and TRBJ1-3, with D perhaps TRBD1 (5 bases). Trimming pared 1 base from V and 0 bases from J, leaving 10 bases between. The CDR3 totals 16 residues. CDR1 LNHNV and CDR2 YYDKDF come from the germline V gene (reference sequence). The CDR3 here is CATSRVRGSSGNTIYF. DNA for the CDR3: TGTGCCACCAGCAGAGTTCGGGGGAGCTCTGGAAACACCATATATTTT.

This clone was counted once. The V call is TRBV24-1, the J call TRBJ1-4, with D tentatively TRBD1 (5 bases). Trimming left V 4 bases short and J 6 bases short, with 17 bases between. The CDR3 consists of 16 residues. In germline, CDR1 is KGHDR, CDR2 SFDVKD. The CDR3: CATSDPSEGPDEKLFF. The CDR3 DNA sequence: TGTGCCACCAGTGACCCTTCGGAGGGGCCGGATGAAAAACTGTTTTTT.

The chain carries TRBV19 and TRBJ2-3; TRBD2 aligns across 10 bases. The CDR3 has 15 residues. J lost 6 bases, V lost 6 bases, and 9 bases had no gene match. The germline V gene has CDR1 LNHDA and CDR2 SQIVND (reference sequence). As DNA, the CDR3 is TGTGCCAGTAGAACAAGCGGGAGGGCCATGGATACGCAGTATTTT. Amino acids: CASRTSGRAMDTQYF. Full variable domain (outside the CDR3, taken from reference TRBV19 and TRBJ2-3): DGGITQSPKYLFRKEGQNVTLSCEQNLNHDAMYWYRQDPGQGLRLIYYSQIVNDFQKGDIAEGYSVSREKKESFPLTVTSAQKNPTAFYLCASRTSGRAMDTQYFGPGTRLTVL.

CDR3 sequence reads: CASSNSIPSYGYTF. CDR3 bases: TGTGCCAGTAGTAACAGCATCCCATCCTATGGCTACACCTTC. This sequence joins TRBV19 and TRBJ1-2; D unclear. CDR1 is LNHDA and CDR2 is SQIVND in the germline V gene (reference sequence). Deletions cut 4 bases from V and 4 bases from J, with 13 bases between. This CDR3 is built from 14 residues.

The V and J genes are TRBV5-1 and TRBJ2-6, with 7 bases aligning to TRBD1. V lost 0 bases and J lost 4; bases outside the gene matches: 10. Germline loops: CDR1 SGHRS, CDR2 YFSETQ. The CDR3 spans 18 residues. For the CDR3, the DNA is TGCGCCAGCAGCTTGGTTCCCGACAGGGTGTCCGGGGCCAACGTCCTGACTTTC. It codes for CASSLVPDRVSGANVLTF. The whole variable domain, filled in from reference TRBV5-1 and TRBJ2-6, reads KAGVTQTPRYLIKTRGQQVTLSCSPISGHRSVSWYQQTPGQGLQFLFEYFSETQRNKGNFPGRFSGRQFSNSRSEMNVSTLELGDSALYLCASSLVPDRVSGANVLTFGAGSRLTVL.

The rearrangement joins TRBV4-3 to TRBJ2-5, with D possibly being TRBD2 (6 bases). Trimming left V 4 bases short and J 1 base short, with 22 bases between. Germline V gene sequence: CDR1 LGHNA, CDR2 YSLEER. The CDR3 has 18 residues. The CDR3 sequence: CASSPRGPGVGTQETQYF. The DNA of the CDR3 is TGCGCCAGCAGCCCAAGAGGTCCGGGAGTCGGCACCCAAGAGACCCAGTACTTC.

The J gene is TRBJ2-6, the V gene TRBV6-2 or TRBV6-3; tentative D call: TRBD2 (7 bases). Deletions cut 5 bases from V and 2 bases from J, with 10 bases between. Per germline, CDR1 MNHEY and CDR2 SVGEGT. This CDR3 comprises 15 residues. CDR3 bases: TGTGCCAGCAGTCGGGGGGCAGCTGGGGCCAACGTCCTGACTTTC. Amino acid sequence: CASSRGAAGANVLTF.

The chain carries TRBV27 and TRBJ2-5; D is undetermined. Germline CDR1 MNHEY, CDR2 SMNVEV (reference sequence). The CDR3 sequence is 13 residues long. V lost 3 bases to trimming and J lost 4 bases, with 9 bases between them. DNA of the CDR3: TGTGCCAGCAGTTTCTCCGTTCGAGAGACCCAGTACTTC. Translated, it gives CASSFSVRETQYF.

The DNA for the CDR3 is TGTGCCAGCAGTGTTGCGGGAAACACCGGGGAGCTGTTTTTT. It specifies CASSVAGNTGELFF. V is TRBV2 and J is TRBJ2-2, with D perhaps matching TRBD2 (6 bases). CDR1 and CDR2 (germline): SNHLY, FYNNEI. Trimming left V 4 bases short and J 2 bases short, with 8 bases between. The CDR3 contains 14 residues.

The rearrangement joins TRBV10-3 to TRBJ2-1; 13 nucleotides match TRBD2. This CDR3 has 16 amino acids. Germline V CDR1 and CDR2: ENHRY, SYGVKD. V lost 2 bases, J lost 9 bases, and 7 bases stayed unmatched. CDR3 amino acids: CAISERTSGSAGEQFF. The CDR3 region has the DNA TGTGCCATCAGTGAGAGGACTAGCGGGAGCGCTGGTGAGCAGTTCTTC.

The J gene is TRBJ2-5, the V gene TRBV20-1; D remains ambiguous. In germline, CDR1 is DFQATT, CDR2 SNEGSKA (reference sequence). The CDR3 loop spans 11 amino acids. Trimming took 6 bases from V and 2 from J, leaving 7 bases between them. For the CDR3, the DNA is TGCAGTGCATCCTTACAAGAGACCCAGTACTTC. This sequence encodes CSASLQETQYF.

The genes are TRBV19 and TRBJ1-4; D call uncertain. The V end lost 5 bases, the J end lost 7 bases, and 11 bases lay between the germline ends. The CDR3 loop spans 13 amino acids. Looked up from germline, CDR1 is LNHDA and CDR2 is SQIVND (reference sequence). CDR3 in DNA: TGTGCCAGTAGTTCTCGAGTTGGTGAAAAACTGTTTTTT. Its protein product is CASSSRVGEKLFF.

The CDR3 nucleotides read TGTGCCAGCAGTGCCCAGGGGGCTCAGAGCGTAAACATTCAGTACTTC. As protein: CASSAQGAQSVNIQYF. The chain is built from TRBV28 and TRBJ2-4, with TRBD1 matching 8 bases. CDR3 length equals 16 residues. From germline, CDR1 is MDHEN and CDR2 SYDVKM. Trimming took 5 bases from V and 6 from J; bases not matched to a gene: 12.

In this sample, this clone turned up once. The rearrangement links TRBV24-1 to TRBJ1-4; 10 bases align to TRBD1. The CDR3 totals 15 residues. V shed 6 bases and J 3 bases; nucleotides not matched to a gene: 3. Germline V gives CDR1 KGHDR, CDR2 SFDVKD. The CDR3 DNA reads as TGTGCCACCAGTTCGGGACAGGGGCCTAATGAAAAACTGTTTTTT. Residues: CATSSGQGPNEKLFF.